The following is a T cell receptor beta chain sequence with its context. The antigen remains undetermined. TCRdb's copy holds only in-frame clones and misses some; the assay was immunoSEQ multiplex PCR. The sample has some 980,000 clones, approximately 80% seen once. The sample originates from a study of shared clonotypes between healthy human individuals. Study-wide results and limits: In the sorted subsets, rarefaction showed sequencing was incomplete despite large depth. Generally, naive subsets (rather than memory subsets) showed larger estimated richness.

This CDR3 comprises 14 residues. Per the germline V gene, CDR1 is MNHEY and CDR2 is SVGAGI. Deletions cut 0 bases from V and 7 bases from J, with 9 bases between. The study drew all its donors from Caucasian adults living in Nashville, Tennessee. The split of CD4+ cells yielded CD45RA+ naive and CD45RA-negative memory subsets. The chain is built from TRBV6-5 and TRBJ1-4, with D possibly being TRBD1 (6 bases). This receptor was obtained from a young man in good health. Source material: memory CD4+ T cells sorted from blood. Subset defined: CD45RA-negative fraction. The CDR3 reads CASSYSGQLEKLFF. The CDR3 region has the DNA TGTGCCAGCAGTTACTCCGGACAGCTTGAAAAACTGTTTTTT.